This entry is about one TCR beta chain. Germline CDR1 is MNHEY and CDR2 is SMNVEV (reference sequence). The CDR3 runs 14 residues. Trimming cost V 8 bases and J 3 bases, with 14 bases left between them. TCRdb re-called the RT-PCR reads with MiXCR, one entry per CDR3 protein. The sample has about 680,000 distinct CDR3 sequences, over 12% seen once. The clonotype comes from a female donor in good health, serving as a healthy control. Sequencing was done on a sample of memory CD4+ T cells from blood. The gene calls are TRBV27 and TRBJ1-5; D uncertain. The chain's CDR3 is CASANGRFNQPQHF. CDR3 nucleotides: TGTGCCAGCGCGAACGGACGTTTCAATCAGCCCCAGCATTTT.